The 23 T cell receptor beta chains presented below share a single source sample, sequenced in a study of T cells in Graves' hyperthyroidism and ophthalmopathy. There were TCR beta CDR3 regions amplified from RNA transcripts. Researchers ran a first-round RT-PCR on the TCR CDR3 using the HTBI primer set. One entry per CDR3 protein results from TCRdb running MiXCR on the multiplex PCR reads. This sample has over 150,000 distinct CDR3 sequences, with over 15% found just once. Specimen: blood. The receptors originated from a woman aged 45-65 years with Graves' hyperthyroidism.

This chain links TRBV11-2 with TRBJ1-3; tentative D call: TRBD1 (5 bases). Germline lookup yields CDR1 SGHAT and CDR2 FQNNGV. The CDR3 has 15 amino acids. The V end was cut by 5 bases, the J end by 5 bases, with 16 bases between. This CDR3 is CASSPSGGGRNTIYF. Written as DNA, the CDR3 is TGTGCCAGCAGCCCTAGCGGCGGGGGGAGAAACACCATATATTTT.

The table lists this clonotype with many counts. The rearrangement joins TRBV7-9 to TRBJ2-7; 8 nucleotides line up with TRBD1. The CDR3 consists of 16 residues. The junction had 9 bases not matched to a gene; V was cut back by 1 base and J by 4 bases. Germline V gene lookup returns CDR1 SEHNR and CDR2 FQNEAQ (reference sequence). The CDR3 reads CASSLGDRGGRYEQYF. CDR3 nucleotide sequence: TGTGCCAGCAGCTTAGGAGACAGGGGAGGTCGATACGAGCAGTACTTC.

In this sample, this clonotype turned up many times. The J gene is TRBJ2-3, the V gene TRBV2; possible D gene TRBD2, 6 bases. CDR1 and CDR2 from the germline V gene are SNHLY and FYNNEI. There are 13 residues in the CDR3. Trimming cost V 11 bases and J 2 bases, with 14 bases left between them. The CDR3: CAGAGGNTDTQYF. CDR3 nucleotide sequence: TGTGCCGGTGCCGGGGGAAACACAGATACGCAGTATTTT.

The chain recombines TRBV12-3 or TRBV12-4 with TRBJ2-5; 16 bases line up with TRBD2. V was pared by 5 bases and J by 1 base, with 1 base of the junction left unmatched. The CDR3 runs to 16 residues. The CDR3: CASSGTSGRVQETQYF. DNA of the CDR3: TGTGCCAGCAGTGGGACTAGCGGGAGGGTCCAAGAGACCCAGTACTTC.

At least ten counts were recorded for this clonotype. This chain uses TRBV7-2 with TRBJ2-2, with 11 nucleotides matching TRBD1. This CDR3 is built from 15 residues. The germline gives CDR1 SGHTA, CDR2 FQGNSA. The junction had 5 bases not matched to a gene; V was cut back by 4 bases and J by 7 bases. CDR3 nucleotide sequence: TGTGCCAGCAGCTCCGCGGACAGGGGGCACGGGGAGCTGTTTTTT. Protein: CASSSADRGHGELFF. The full variable domain, completed using reference TRBV7-2 and TRBJ2-2, is GAGVSQSPSNKVTEKGKDVELRCDPISGHTALYWYRQSLGQGLEFLIYFQGNSAPDKSGLPSDRFSAERTGGSVSTLTIQRTQQEDSAVYLCASSSADRGHGELFFGEGSRLTVL.

This clonotype was picked up many times. This chain uses TRBV28 with TRBJ1-1; no clear D. Germline V gene sequence: CDR1 MDHEN, CDR2 SYDVKM. The V end lost 3 bases, the J end lost 4 bases, and 9 bases lay between the germline ends. This CDR3 comprises 13 residues. The CDR3 region has the DNA TGTGCCAGCAGTTTCTCGGGTTCCACTGAAGCTTTCTTT. Its translation: CASSFSGSTEAFF.

This clonotype was recorded many times. This chain joins TRBV7-2 and TRBJ1-1, with a weak D call TRBD1 (5 bases). V shed 1 base and J shed 0 bases, with 6 bases lying between them. The CDR3 loop spans 14 amino acids. CDR1 and CDR2 (germline): SGHTA, FQGNSA. This CDR3 is CASSLEQVNTEAFF. The CDR3 DNA is TGTGCCAGCAGCTTAGAACAGGTGAACACTGAAGCTTTCTTT. The whole variable domain, filled in from reference TRBV7-2 and TRBJ1-1, reads GAGVSQSPSNKVTEKGKDVELRCDPISGHTALYWYRQSLGQGLEFLIYFQGNSAPDKSGLPSDRFSAERTGGSVSTLTIQRTQQEDSAVYLCASSLEQVNTEAFFGQGTRLTVV.

The sample holds many counts of this clonotype. The chain combines TRBV18 with TRBJ1-1, with 7 bases matching TRBD1. This CDR3 is 14 amino acids long. Trimming took 5 bases from V and 1 from J; bases not matched to a gene: 4. The germline V gene encodes CDR1 KGHSH and CDR2 LQKENI. The CDR3 sequence is CASSGTAKNTEAFF. The CDR3 DNA sequence: TGTGCCAGCTCAGGGACAGCTAAGAACACTGAAGCTTTCTTT.

This clonotype showed up many times. This chain joins TRBV28 and TRBJ1-1; D perhaps matches TRBD1 (6 bases). CDR1 MDHEN and CDR2 SYDVKM come from the germline V gene. The CDR3 has 18 amino acids. V was clipped by 7 bases and J by 3 bases, with 27 bases between them. Written as DNA, the CDR3 is TGTGCCAGCACCATTTGGGGGCCGGGCCCCACCGGCGACACTGAAGCTTTCTTT. Translated: CASTIWGPGPTGDTEAFF.

This clonotype was observed many times. This chain links TRBV2 with TRBJ2-1; D might be TRBD1 (6 bases). The V end lost 8 bases, the J end lost 7 bases, and 15 bases lay between the germline ends. Germline assignment: CDR1 SNHLY and CDR2 FYNNEI. The CDR3 spans 13 residues. CDR3 region: CASALQGVNEQFF. As DNA, the CDR3 is TGTGCCAGCGCATTACAGGGAGTGAATGAGCAGTTCTTC. The entire variable domain, with the rest obtained from reference TRBV2 and TRBJ2-1, is as follows: EPEVTQTPSHQVTQMGQEVILRCVPISNHLYFYWYRQILGQKVEFLVSFYNNEISEKSEIFDDQFSVERPDGSNFTLKIRSTKLEDSAMYFCASALQGVNEQFFGPGTRLTVL.

This clonotype showed up many times. The chain has TRBV15 and TRBJ1-2; 9 positions match TRBD1. CDR1 is LNHNV and CDR2 is YYDKDF in the germline V gene (reference sequence). J lost 3 bases, V lost 0 bases, and 5 bases had no gene match. There are 16 residues in the CDR3. CDR3 residues: CATSRDGQGLYYGYTF. As DNA, the CDR3 is TGTGCCACCAGCAGAGATGGACAGGGGCTCTACTATGGCTACACCTTC.

Many counts were recorded for this clonotype. The J gene is TRBJ2-2, the V gene TRBV27, with 9 positions matching TRBD2. The CDR3 runs to 17 residues. Looked up from germline, CDR1 is MNHEY and CDR2 is SMNVEV (reference sequence). Germline trimming cut 6 bases from V and 7 bases from J; bases unmatched to any gene: 15. The CDR3 DNA reads TGTGCCAGCAGCCCCCCCAACTTAGCGGGGGTGGTCGGGGAGCTGTTTTTT. Its translation: CASSPPNLAGVVGELFF.

The table lists this clonotype with many counts. The rearrangement links TRBV29-1 to TRBJ2-4; perhaps TRBD2 as D (7 bases). CDR1 and CDR2 (germline): SQVTM, ANQGSEA. The CDR3 length is 14 residues. The germline V and J ends were trimmed by 4 bases and 6 bases, with 16 bases remaining between them. The CDR3 region is CSVVGGGQLNIQYF. The CDR3 DNA sequence: TGCAGCGTTGTGGGGGGGGGACAATTAAACATTCAGTACTTC.

This rearrangement joins TRBV28 to TRBJ1-1; 7 bases are a match to TRBD1. This CDR3 has 16 amino acids. Trimming at V came to 5 bases and at J to 0 bases, leaving 9 bases not matched to a gene. Germline assignment: CDR1 MDHEN and CDR2 SYDVKM. For the CDR3, the DNA is TGTGCCAGCAGTCCCCCACCCGGACAGGTGAACACTGAAGCTTTCTTT. Residues: CASSPPPGQVNTEAFF.

This clonotype was seen repeatedly, ten times or more. This chain uses TRBV19 with TRBJ1-1; 10 bases agree with TRBD1. Looked up from germline, CDR1 is LNHDA and CDR2 is SQIVND (reference sequence). The CDR3 totals 16 residues. V lost 10 bases to trimming and J lost 2 bases; unmatched junction nucleotides: 13. For the CDR3, the DNA is TGTGCCACCCGAATTCTATCGACAGGGGGCAACACTGAAGCTTTCTTT. Translated: CATRILSTGGNTEAFF.

The table lists this clonotype with many counts. The chain is built from TRBV6-1 and TRBJ1-5; D is uncertain. The CDR3 loop spans 12 amino acids. Germline values: CDR1 MNHNS, CDR2 SASEGT. V lost 7 bases, J lost 1 base, and 5 bases lay in between. The CDR3 sequence is CASTRSNQPQHF. The DNA of the CDR3 is TGTGCCAGCACAAGGAGCAATCAGCCCCAGCATTTT.

The sample holds a few counts of this clonotype. The CDR3 bases are TGTGCCAGCAGCCAATCCACCGCGGGACGGATAATCTCACCCCTCCACTTT. The encoded protein is CASSQSTAGRIISPLHF. The chain has TRBV4-2 and TRBJ1-6, with TRBD1 as a possible D gene (5 bases). The germline V and J ends were trimmed by 2 bases and 10 bases, with 21 bases remaining between them. This CDR3 is built from 17 residues. Looked up from germline, CDR1 is LGHNA and CDR2 is YNFKEQ.

This sequence joins TRBV6-2 or TRBV6-3 and TRBJ2-1, with D possibly called TRBD1 or TRBD2 (5 bases each). Germline V lookup: CDR1 MNHEY, CDR2 SVGEGT. The CDR3 is 15 residues long. Trimming stripped 1 base from V and 2 bases from J, with 9 bases between. CDR3 region: CASSYWGNPYNEQFF. The DNA of the CDR3 is TGTGCCAGCAGTTACTGGGGGAATCCCTACAATGAGCAGTTCTTC.

In this sample, this clonotype turned up many times. CDR3 residues: CSAREQGGTGAYEQYF. The CDR3 DNA reads TGCAGTGCTAGAGAGCAAGGCGGGACAGGGGCCTACGAGCAGTACTTC. The chain joins TRBV20-1 to TRBJ2-7, with 10 bases lining up with TRBD1. Germline CDR1 and CDR2: DFQATT and SNEGSKA (reference sequence). The CDR3 is made up of 16 amino acids. V was clipped by 0 bases and J by 2 bases; unmatched bases: 7.

This clonotype showed up many times. The V gene is TRBV6-1, the J gene TRBJ1-1; TRBD1 might be the D (5 bases). Trimming took 6 bases from V and 1 from J, leaving 12 bases between them. Germline CDR1 MNHNS, CDR2 SASEGT. The CDR3 totals 14 residues. DNA of the CDR3: TGTGCCAGCAGCCTAATGGGGGGGAACACTGAAGCTTTCTTT. This encodes CASSLMGGNTEAFF.

This clonotype was detected ten times or more. The chain employs TRBV5-4 and TRBJ2-7, with D possibly TRBD2 on 5 matching bases. The CDR3 has 14 amino acids. Germline V gives CDR1 SGHNT, CDR2 YYREEE (reference sequence). The V gene lost 2 bases and the J gene lost 1 base, with 10 bases spanning the gap. The CDR3 is CASSLSGLSYEQYF. DNA of the CDR3: TGTGCCAGCAGCTTATCCGGACTTTCCTACGAGCAGTACTTC.

This clonotype showed up many times. This chain links TRBV6-1 with TRBJ1-6; D is ambiguous. There are 14 residues in the CDR3. CDR1 and CDR2 (germline): MNHNS, SASEGT. Trimming took off 7 bases at V and 8 bases at J, with 15 bases between the two ends. The CDR3 DNA reads TGTGCCAGCACCCAAGAAGGGTTGGATTCACCCCTCCACTTT. Amino acid sequence: CASTQEGLDSPLHF.

The chain uses TRBV19 and TRBJ2-3; the D gene is possibly TRBD2 (5 bases). CDR3 size: 14 residues. CDR1 and CDR2 (germline): LNHDA, SQIVND (reference sequence). Trimming took 7 bases from V and 2 from J, leaving 13 bases between them. The CDR3 sequence is CASTTGMPTDTQYF. The CDR3 region has the DNA TGTGCCAGTACCACCGGGATGCCCACAGATACGCAGTATTTT. The variable domain in full, with the rest retrieved from reference TRBV19 and TRBJ2-3, is DGGITQSPKYLFRKEGQNVTLSCEQNLNHDAMYWYRQDPGQGLRLIYYSQIVNDFQKGDIAEGYSVSREKKESFPLTVTSAQKNPTAFYLCASTTGMPTDTQYFGPGTRLTVL.